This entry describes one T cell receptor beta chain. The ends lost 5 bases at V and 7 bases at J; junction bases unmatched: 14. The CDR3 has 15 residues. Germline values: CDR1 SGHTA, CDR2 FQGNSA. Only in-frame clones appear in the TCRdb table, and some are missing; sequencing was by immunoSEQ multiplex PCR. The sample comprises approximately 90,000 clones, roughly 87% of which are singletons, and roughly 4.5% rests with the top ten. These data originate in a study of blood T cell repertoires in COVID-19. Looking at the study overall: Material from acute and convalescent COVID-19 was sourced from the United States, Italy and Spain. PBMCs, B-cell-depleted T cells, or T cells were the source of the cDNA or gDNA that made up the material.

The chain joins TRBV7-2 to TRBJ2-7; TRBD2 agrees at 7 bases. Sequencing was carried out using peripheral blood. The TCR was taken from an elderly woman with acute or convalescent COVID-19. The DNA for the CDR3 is TGTGCCAGCAGCCCGCTTGGGAGGGTTGGGAAGGAGCAGTACTTC. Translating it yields CASSPLGRVGKEQYF.